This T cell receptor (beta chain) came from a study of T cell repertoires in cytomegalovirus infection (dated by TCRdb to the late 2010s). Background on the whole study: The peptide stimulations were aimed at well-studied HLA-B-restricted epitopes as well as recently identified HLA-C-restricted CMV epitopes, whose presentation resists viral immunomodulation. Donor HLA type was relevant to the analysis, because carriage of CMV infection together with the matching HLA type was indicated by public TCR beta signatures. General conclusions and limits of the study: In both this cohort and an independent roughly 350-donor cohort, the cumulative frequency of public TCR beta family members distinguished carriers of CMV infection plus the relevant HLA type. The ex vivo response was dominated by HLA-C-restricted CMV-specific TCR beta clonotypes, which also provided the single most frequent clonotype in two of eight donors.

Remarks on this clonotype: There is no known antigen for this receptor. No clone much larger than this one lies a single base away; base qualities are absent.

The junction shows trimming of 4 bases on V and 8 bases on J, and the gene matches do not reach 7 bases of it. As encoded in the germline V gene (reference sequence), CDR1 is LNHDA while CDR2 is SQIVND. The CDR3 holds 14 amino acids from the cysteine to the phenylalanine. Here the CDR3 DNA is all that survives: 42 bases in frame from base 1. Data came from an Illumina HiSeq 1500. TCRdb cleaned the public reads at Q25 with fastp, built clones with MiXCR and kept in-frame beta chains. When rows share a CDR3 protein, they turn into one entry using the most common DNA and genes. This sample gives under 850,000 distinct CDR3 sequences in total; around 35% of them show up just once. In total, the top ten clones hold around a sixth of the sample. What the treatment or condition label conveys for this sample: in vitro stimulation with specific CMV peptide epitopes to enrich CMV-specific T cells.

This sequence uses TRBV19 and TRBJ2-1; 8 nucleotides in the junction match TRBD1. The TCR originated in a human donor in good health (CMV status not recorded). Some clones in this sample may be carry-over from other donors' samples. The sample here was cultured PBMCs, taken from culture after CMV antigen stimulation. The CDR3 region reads CASSREDRGDEQFF. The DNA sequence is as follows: TGTGCCAGTAGTAGAGAAGACAGGGGCGATGAGCAGTTCTTC.